The 18 T cell receptor beta chains given below trace back to one sample, sequenced in a study of T-cell reconstitution after alpha-beta-depleted transplantation in children. Preparation of the TCRbeta library was carried out with unique molecular identifiers. TCRdb ran MiXCR on the PCR reads and lists one entry per CDR3 protein. The sample holds about 980,000 distinct CDR3 sequences, 25% to 30% seen once. This specimen was PBMCs, mostly from graft donor cells, taken 360 days after TCRalphabeta/CD19-depleted stem cell transplant. The receptors shown here come from a boy in the first two years of life who had a stem cell transplant for SCID, so the T cells may come from the graft donor.

This clonotype has more than one count but fewer than ten. This chain links TRBV2 with TRBJ2-1; D uncertain. Germline CDR1 SNHLY, CDR2 FYNNEI. The CDR3 sequence is 13 residues long. V lost 4 bases and J 5 bases, leaving 9 bases between the germline ends. CDR3 sequence reads: CASSGVLDNEQFF. In DNA form, the CDR3 reads TGTGCCAGCAGTGGTGTTCTGGACAATGAGCAGTTCTTC.

This clonotype was recorded a few times. CDR3 protein: CSATAQGDEQYF. The CDR3 region has the DNA TGCAGTGCTACGGCCCAGGGGGACGAGCAGTACTTC. The J gene is TRBJ2-7, the V gene TRBV20-1, with 7 bases that match TRBD1. V shed 4 bases, J shed 5 bases, and the junction held 5 bases outside the gene matches. This CDR3 is built from 12 residues. Germline CDR1 DFQATT, CDR2 SNEGSKA (reference sequence).

This clonotype was detected a few times. CDR3 nucleotide sequence: TGTGCCAGCAGCGTAGGAACGAACTATGGCTACACCTTC. This translates into CASSVGTNYGYTF. The J gene is TRBJ1-2, the V gene TRBV9; D remains unclear. Trimming stripped 0 bases from V and 2 bases from J, with 5 bases between. The CDR3 runs to 13 residues. Germline V gene lookup returns CDR1 SGDLS and CDR2 YYNGEE.

This clonotype has a handful of counts. The chain carries TRBV20-1 and TRBJ2-7, with 7 bases aligning to TRBD2. From germline, CDR1 is DFQATT and CDR2 SNEGSKA (reference sequence). V lost 3 bases, J lost 4 bases, and 6 bases stayed unmatched. The CDR3 is 13 amino acids. The CDR3 DNA is TGCAGTGCTAGTGCGGGGGACGGTTACGAGCAGTACTTC. It specifies CSASAGDGYEQYF.

V and J are TRBV5-1 and TRBJ2-7; 9 positions agree with TRBD1. Germline loops: CDR1 SGHRS, CDR2 YFSETQ. The CDR3 consists of 16 residues. The trim removed 4 bases at V and 5 bases at J, leaving 13 bases unmatched. The CDR3 here is CASSTQPGQGFHEQYF. The CDR3 bases are TGCGCCAGCAGCACTCAGCCGGGACAGGGTTTCCACGAGCAGTACTTC.

This clonotype was counted only a few times. The chain recombines TRBV11-2 with TRBJ2-7; 9 bases fit TRBD1. The CDR3 has 16 amino acids. With 5 bases clipped from V and 2 bases from J, the junction kept 10 bases outside the gene matches. CDR1 and CDR2 from the germline V gene are SGHAT and FQNNGV. The CDR3 DNA reads TGTGCCAGCAGCCTTAGGGTGGGGACAGGGCCCTACGAGCAGTACTTC. It yields the protein CASSLRVGTGPYEQYF.

In this sample, this clonotype turned up a few times. The chain is built from TRBV28 and TRBJ2-5; 10 positions match TRBD2. CDR1 and CDR2 (germline): MDHEN, SYDVKM. V lost 6 bases to trimming and J lost 4 bases; unmatched junction nucleotides: 5. The CDR3 is made up of 14 amino acids. The CDR3 reads CASSSGGVRETQYF. In DNA, the CDR3 is TGTGCCAGCAGCAGCGGGGGGGTTCGAGAGACCCAGTACTTC.

CDR3 coding DNA: TGTGCCACCAGCAGAGATGAGGGCCGCAATCAGCCCCAGCATTTT. Amino acid sequence: CATSRDEGRNQPQHF. This sequence joins TRBV15 and TRBJ1-5; D unresolved. Looked up from germline, CDR1 is LNHNV and CDR2 is YYDKDF (reference sequence). V was cut by 0 bases and J by 2 bases, with 8 bases left in between. This CDR3 has 15 residues.

This clonotype was seen more than once but under ten times. The chain is built from TRBV7-2 and TRBJ2-5; 7 positions match TRBD1. From germline, CDR1 is SGHTA and CDR2 FQGNSA. This CDR3 region has 15 residues. Trimming cost V 2 bases and J 4 bases; bases outside gene matches: 7. The CDR3 bases are TGTGCCAGCAGCTTATACAGGGGAATGGGAGAGACCCAGTACTTC. This codes for CASSLYRGMGETQYF.

The V and J genes are TRBV12-3 or TRBV12-4 and TRBJ2-3; no firm D call. V lost 6 bases, J lost 7 bases, and 11 bases lay in between. This CDR3 is 12 amino acids long. CDR3 nucleotide sequence: TGTGCCAGCAGCCGACTCCATCATACGCAGTATTTT. Translating it yields CASSRLHHTQYF.

The chain uses TRBV9 and TRBJ2-1; weak D call: TRBD2 (7 bases). V lost 3 bases and J lost 7, with 17 bases in between. The CDR3 sequence is 15 residues long. Germline V gene data show CDR1 as SGDLS and CDR2 as YYNGEE. Written as DNA, the CDR3 is TGTGCCAGCAGCGAGTGGGAGGGGGGATGGAATGAGCAGTTCTTC. It specifies CASSEWEGGWNEQFF. Filled out from reference TRBV9 and TRBJ2-1, the complete variable domain reads DSGVTQTPKHLITATGQRVTLRCSPRSGDLSVYWYQQSLDQGLQFLIQYYNGEERAKGNILERFSAQQFPDLHSELNLSSLELGDSALYFCASSEWEGGWNEQFFGPGTRLTVL.

V gene TRBV12-3 or TRBV12-4 combines with J gene TRBJ2-2, with 7 bases aligning to TRBD2. J lost 5 bases, V lost 4 bases, and 10 bases had no gene match. The CDR3 sequence is 16 residues long. This CDR3 reads CASSWLLSGGTGELFF. DNA of the CDR3: TGTGCCAGCAGTTGGCTCCTCTCCGGGGGGACCGGGGAGCTGTTTTTT.

The chain uses TRBV5-2 and TRBJ2-1; the D call in the table, TRBD2, was not verified against the DNA. TRBV5-2 is shown as a pseudogene. The CDR3 consists of 18 residues. The CDR3 here is CARGSGLAGGPPYNEQFF. In DNA, the CDR3 is TGTGCCAGGGGCTCCGGACTAGCGGGGGGCCCTCCCTACAATGAGCAGTTCTTC.

The gene calls are TRBV20-1 and TRBJ2-7; TRBD1 matches 9 bases. The CDR3 runs to 15 residues. Germline V gives CDR1 DFQATT, CDR2 SNEGSKA (reference sequence). The V and J ends lost 3 bases and 1 base, in that order; junction bases with no gene match: 7. CDR3: CSASHRGLGSYEQYF. In nucleotides, the CDR3 is TGCAGTGCTAGCCACAGGGGGCTGGGGTCCTACGAGCAGTACTTC.

The chain employs TRBV18 and TRBJ2-3, with D perhaps given as TRBD1 or TRBD2 (5 bases each). The CDR3 has 16 amino acids. Germline values: CDR1 KGHSH, CDR2 LQKENI. The V and J ends lost 2 bases and 0 bases respectively, with 12 bases between them. The CDR3 nucleotides are TGTGCCAGCTCACCAGGGACGGCCCCTAGCACAGATACGCAGTATTTT. This sequence encodes CASSPGTAPSTDTQYF.

This CDR3 reads CASSLEGGRAFF. The DNA of the CDR3 is TGCGCCAGCAGCTTGGAAGGGGGGCGAGCTTTCTTT. This chain connects TRBV5-1 to TRBJ1-1; D might be TRBD1 (6 bases). The CDR3 extends over 12 amino acids. Germline CDR1 and CDR2: SGHRS and YFSETQ. V lost 0 bases and J 10 bases, leaving 10 bases between the germline ends. The full variable domain, its missing parts supplied by reference TRBV5-1 and TRBJ1-1, is KAGVTQTPRYLIKTRGQQVTLSCSPISGHRSVSWYQQTPGQGLQFLFEYFSETQRNKGNFPGRFSGRQFSNSRSEMNVSTLELGDSALYLCASSLEGGRAFFGQGTRLTVV.

J is TRBJ2-1 and V is TRBV29-1; 14 bases are a match to TRBD2. The V gene's germline CDR1 is SQVTM and CDR2 ANQGSEA. This CDR3 spans 14 amino acids. V lost 5 bases and J lost 6; bases outside the gene matches: 3. The CDR3 reads CSVRTSGGSNEQFF. Here the CDR3 DNA reads TGCAGCGTTCGGACTAGCGGGGGGAGCAATGAGCAGTTCTTC.

In this sample, this clonotype turned up many times. The chain couples TRBV9 to TRBJ2-3, with D perhaps matching TRBD1 (5 bases). V was pared by 5 bases and J by 3 bases, with 13 bases between. Germline CDR1 reads SGDLS; CDR2 reads YYNGEE. CDR3 length equals 14 residues. The CDR3 sequence is CASSPSSGTDTQYF. The CDR3 DNA sequence: TGTGCCAGCAGTCCCAGTTCAGGGACAGATACGCAGTATTTT.